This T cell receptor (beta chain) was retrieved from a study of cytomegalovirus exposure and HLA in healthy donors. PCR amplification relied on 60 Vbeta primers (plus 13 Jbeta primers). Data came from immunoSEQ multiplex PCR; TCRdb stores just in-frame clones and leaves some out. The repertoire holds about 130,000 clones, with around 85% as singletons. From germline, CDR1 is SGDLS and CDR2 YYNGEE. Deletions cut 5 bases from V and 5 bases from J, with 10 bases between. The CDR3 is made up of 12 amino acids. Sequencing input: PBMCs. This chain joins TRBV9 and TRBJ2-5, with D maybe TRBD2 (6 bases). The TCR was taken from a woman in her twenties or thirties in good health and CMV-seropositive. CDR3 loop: CASRGLGETQYF. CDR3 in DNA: TGTGCCAGCAGGGGACTCGGTGAGACCCAGTACTTC.